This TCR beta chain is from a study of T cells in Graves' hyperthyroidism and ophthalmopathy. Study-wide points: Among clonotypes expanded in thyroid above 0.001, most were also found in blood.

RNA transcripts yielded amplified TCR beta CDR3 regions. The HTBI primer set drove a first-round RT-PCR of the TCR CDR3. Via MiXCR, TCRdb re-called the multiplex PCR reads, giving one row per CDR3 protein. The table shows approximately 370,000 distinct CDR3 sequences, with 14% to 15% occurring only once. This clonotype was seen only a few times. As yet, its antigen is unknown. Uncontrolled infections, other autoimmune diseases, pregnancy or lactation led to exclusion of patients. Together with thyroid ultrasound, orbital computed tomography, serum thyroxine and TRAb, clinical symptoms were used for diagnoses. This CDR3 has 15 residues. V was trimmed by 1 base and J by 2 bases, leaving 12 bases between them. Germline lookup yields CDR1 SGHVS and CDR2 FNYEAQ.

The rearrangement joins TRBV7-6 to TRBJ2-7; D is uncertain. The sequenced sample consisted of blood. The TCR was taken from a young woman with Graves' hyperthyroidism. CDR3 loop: CASSLGAGWTYEQYF. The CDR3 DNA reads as TGTGCCAGCAGCTTAGGAGCCGGTTGGACCTACGAGCAGTACTTC.